This T cell receptor (beta chain) came from a study of blood T cell repertoires in COVID-19 (TCRdb year 2020). Turning to the overall study: The collaborator samples originated in the United States, Italy and Spain and spanned the acute and convalescent phases of COVID-19. The prospective study material was composed of cDNA or gDNA derived from T cells, B-cell-depleted T cells, or PBMCs. The dataset comprised deeply sampled blood TCRbeta repertoires from subjects exposed to, actively infected with, or recovered from COVID-19. The repertoires were made available in a free public database intended to serve as a resource for research on the immune response to SARS-CoV-2. The samples were drawn from the first 160 participants of the ongoing ImmuneRACE study and from 950 to 1,500 subjects provided by 6 global collaborators. The sample metadata nearly always contained a de-identified subject ID, COVID-19 status, age in years and sex. Where available, HLA class I and class II types were taken from metadata supplied by the sample provider and were not determined by assay-based typing. Study-level results and caveats: Clinical and demographic metadata were provided uncurated, with the amount varying by source and participant.

TCRbeta CDR3 regions were amplified from genomic DNA by means of the immunoSEQ Assay, a bias-controlled multiplex PCR. The original pipeline was this. The number of nucleated cells in each sample was estimated by amplification of reference gene primers within the assay. To quantify the absolute abundance of each unique TCRbeta CDR3 rearrangement, sequence reads were collapsed and filtered. For each sample, productive Simpson clonality was calculated as the square root of Simpson's diversity index across productive rearrangements. TCRdb took this table from immuneACCESS and kept in-frame rearrangements with V and J called. Such tables lack part of the clones; where checked against another copy, unresolved V genes explain under half of the gap, and the rest is unexplained. The V and J calls and clone size come from that table; D and trimming were worked out from the DNA. Across this sample there are about 330,000 clones, with over 75% seen only once. Jointly, the top ten make up 1% of the sample.

Enrolling through a virtual design, the prospective study's participants ranged in age from roughly 18 to 90 years and lived across 20 to 25 United States geographic areas. In the prospective study, participants were assigned to cohorts based on the clinical history participants reported in a screening survey and a study questionnaire. Recovered participants in ImmuneRACE Cohort 3 were defined by two consecutive negative NP/OP PCR tests, clearance by a healthcare professional, or resolution of symptoms. Mobile phlebotomists in the prospective study collected whole blood, serum and a nasopharyngeal or oropharyngeal swab from every participant. Over an approximately 2-month period, participants in the prospective study had the option of providing additional blood draws and questionnaires. Before DNA extraction, blood samples from the prospective study were shipped at room temperature or frozen. V is cut by 6 bases and J by 6 bases, and the space between the germline ends is 12 bases. CDR1 and CDR2 are drawn from the germline V gene: MNHEY, SVGAGI. There are 14 amino acids in the CDR3, from cysteine to phenylalanine inclusive. The kept DNA is CDR3 alone, 42 bases in frame from the first base.

This clone showed up just a few times. Its antigen is currently not known. No qualities accompany the bases; no much larger clone lies one base away. The TCR originated in a young woman who had recovered from COVID-19. Sequences were obtained from PBMCs or T cells enriched from blood (not recorded which). The rearranged chain carries TRBV6-5 and TRBJ1-6; the best D guess is TRBD1, with 6 bases matching. The DNA sequence is as follows: TGTGCCAGCAGAACCACAGGGCGTAATTCACCCCTCCACTTT. The resulting protein is CASRTTGRNSPLHF.